This T cell receptor (beta chain) was sequenced during a study of T cell responses to AZD1222 COVID-19 vaccine. Study-wide points: Most donors were white British, females outnumbered males, and clonal diversity was possibly underestimated.

Only in-frame clones appear in the TCRdb table, and some are missing; sequencing was by immunoSEQ multiplex PCR. The profile shows 250,000 to 300,000 clones, 90% to 95% of them singletons. Concerning this clone itself: Its target is not known.

This TCR was sampled from an adult who received the AZD1222 COVID-19 vaccine. The sequenced sample was peripheral blood, obtained 28 days after the second AZD1222 dose.

The chain's CDR3 is CASSHRDPGTQYF. CDR3 bases: TGTGCCAGCAGTCACAGAGACCCCGGGACCCAGTACTTC. This chain joins TRBV12-3 or TRBV12-4 and TRBJ2-5; D is ambiguous. V was trimmed by 5 bases and J by 7 bases, leaving 14 bases between them. The CDR3 consists of 13 residues.